This TCR beta chain was profiled in a study of shared clonotypes between healthy human individuals. Study background: Researchers drew samples from two women and three men aged 18 to 49.

Replicate PCRs run on sorted subsets employed roughly 180 ng DNA, 25,000 to 35,000 T cell genomes. Here immunoSEQ multiplex PCR was the method, and the copy in TCRdb shows in-frame clones only, minus some. This table has some 1.5 million clones, 95% to 99% appearing once. A remark on this clone: Its antigen is unknown.

The study separated CD4+ cells into CD45RA+ naive and CD45RA-negative memory subsets. Study-level points and caveats: An effect of sequencing depth on clonotype sharing among donors was expected.

There are 14 residues in the CDR3. The V and J ends lost 0 bases and 4 bases respectively, with 9 bases between them. CDR1 is GTSNPN and CDR2 is SVGIG in the germline V gene (reference sequence). The sequence came from a man younger than 45 in good health. The rearrangement links TRBV30 to TRBJ2-2, with D hard to call. Sequencing was done on a sample of naive CD4+ T cells sorted from blood. Sample subset: CD45RA+ positively selected. The CDR3 coding sequence is TGTGCCTGGAGTGTACCAGGAAGCACCGGGGAGCTGTTTTTT. Its translation is CAWSVPGSTGELFF.